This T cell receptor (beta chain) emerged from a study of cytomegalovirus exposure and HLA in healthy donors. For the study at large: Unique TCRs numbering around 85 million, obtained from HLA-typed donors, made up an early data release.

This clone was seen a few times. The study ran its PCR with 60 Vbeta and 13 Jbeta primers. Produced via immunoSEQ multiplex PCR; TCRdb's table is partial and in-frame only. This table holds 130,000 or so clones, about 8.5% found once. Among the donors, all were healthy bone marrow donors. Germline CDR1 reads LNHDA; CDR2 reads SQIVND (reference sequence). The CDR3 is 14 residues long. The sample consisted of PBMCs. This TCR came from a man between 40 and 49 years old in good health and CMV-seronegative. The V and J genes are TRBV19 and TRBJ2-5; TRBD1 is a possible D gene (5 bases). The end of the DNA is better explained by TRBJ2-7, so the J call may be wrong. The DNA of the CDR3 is TGTGCCAGTAGTATGGGGCAGGGCTTCTACGAGCAGTACTTC. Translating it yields CASSMGQGFYEQYF.